These 21 T cell receptor beta chains came from one sample sequenced in a study of molecular identifiers for immune sequencing clone quantification. TCRdb ran MiXCR on the PCR reads and lists one entry per CDR3 protein. The sample carries about 510,000 distinct CDR3 sequences, about a fifth recorded once. Material for sequencing was naive CD8+ T cells from blood, with Jurkat cell RNA spiked in. Subset indicated: FACS-sorted CD8+CD4-CCR7+CD45RA+ naive T cells. The receptors derive from a human donor in good health. Some libraries in this study had Jurkat cell RNA spiked in.

About this clonotype: A read error may explain this, as a much larger clone is one base away. No conserved phenylalanine or tryptophan ends this CDR3, so it is likely a read error. The V gene is TRBV4-3, the J gene TRBJ2-5; D gene unclear. The germline gives CDR1 LGHNA, CDR2 YSLEER. V was cut by 0 bases and J by 7 bases, with 15 bases left in between. The CDR3 totals 15 residues. The CDR3 nucleotides are TGCGCCAGCAGCCAAGATGTGCGGAGCCCGGGGACCCAGTACTAC. Amino acid sequence: CASSQDVRSPGTQYY.

This chain connects TRBV7-9 to TRBJ1-2; 8 bases agree with TRBD1. Germline loops: CDR1 SEHNR, CDR2 FQNEAQ (reference sequence). Losses at the gene ends were 5 bases for V and 5 bases for J; bases not matched to a gene: 13. CDR3 size: 16 residues. The CDR3 loop is CASSPSPGQAQYGYTF. CDR3 DNA sequence: TGTGCCAGCAGCCCCAGCCCGGGACAGGCGCAATATGGCTACACCTTC.

This clonotype was counted between two and nine times. The chain recombines TRBV20-1 with TRBJ1-5; 9 positions agree with TRBD1. This CDR3 is 15 amino acids long. Germline CDR1 reads DFQATT; CDR2 reads SNEGSKA (reference sequence). V trimming: 1 base; J trimming: 6 bases; junction bases outside the gene matches: 7. CDR3 DNA sequence: TGCAGTGCTAGAGCGCTAGAGACAGGGGGTCAGCCCCAGCATTTT. It specifies CSARALETGGQPQHF.

Comment on this clonotype: This sequence may be a read error, since a much larger clone differs from it by one base. This rearrangement joins TRBV5-1 to TRBJ2-2; weak D call: TRBD2 (6 bases). CDR3 length equals 17 residues. V was trimmed by 6 bases and J by 6 bases, leaving 24 bases between them. The germline CDR1 and CDR2 sequences are SGHRS and YFSETQ. This chain's CDR3 is CASNFWDSYEYAGELFF. CDR3 nucleotide sequence: TGCGCCAGCAACTTCTGGGACTCATACGAGTACGCCGGGGAGCTGTTTTTT.

Regarding this clonotype: A read error may be the cause here, since a much bigger clone is one base away. The rearrangement links TRBV7-9 to TRBJ2-3; D is undetermined. CDR1 SEHNR and CDR2 FQNEAQ come from the germline V gene (reference sequence). The CDR3 contains 15 residues. Here the CDR3 reads CAGSFGVINTDTQYF. For the CDR3, the DNA is TGTGCCGGCAGCTTCGGTGTAATAAACACAGATACGCAGTATTTT.

As concerns this clonotype: Being one base from a much bigger clone, this may be a read error. The CDR3 DNA follows: TGTGCCAGCAGTCAAGAAACAATGTACCAAGAGACCCAGTACTTC. Protein product: CASSQETMYQETQYF. The chain recombines TRBV14 with TRBJ2-5, with D hard to call. Germline V gives CDR1 SGHDN, CDR2 FVKESK. There are 15 residues in the CDR3.

The chain employs TRBV20-1 and TRBJ2-7, with 8 positions matching TRBD1. The CDR3 is 15 amino acids. The V gene's germline CDR1 is DFQATT and CDR2 SNEGSKA (reference sequence). V shed 3 bases and J 2 bases; nucleotides not matched to a gene: 9. The CDR3: CSASHPGQAAYEQYF. In DNA, the CDR3 is TGCAGTGCTAGTCATCCGGGACAGGCGGCCTACGAGCAGTACTTC.

There are many counts of this clonotype. The V and J genes are TRBV5-6 and TRBJ2-1, with 10 bases matching TRBD2. V was clipped by 0 bases and J by 12 bases; unmatched bases: 3. The CDR3 has 13 amino acids. Germline lookup yields CDR1 SGHDT and CDR2 YYEEEE. In DNA, the CDR3 is TGTGCCAGCAGCTTGGAGCGGGGGGGCCCGCAGTTCTTC. It encodes CASSLERGGPQFF.

The chain is built from TRBV6-1 and TRBJ2-1; D unclear. Trimming took off 6 bases at V and 6 bases at J, with 21 bases between the two ends. The CDR3 covers 16 residues. Germline CDR1 MNHNS, CDR2 SASEGT. CDR3 in amino acids: CASSELSRPLRNEQFF. CDR3 bases: TGTGCCAGCAGCGAACTGTCTCGACCCTTGCGCAATGAGCAGTTCTTC.

Remarks on this clonotype: This could be a read error, since a much larger clone is one nucleotide away. The chain employs TRBV5-3 and TRBJ2-5; D remains ambiguous. TRBV5-3 falls under the ORF class, with uncertain function. The CDR3 has 14 residues. The chain's CDR3 is CSAVGSVYQETQYF. DNA for the CDR3: TGTAGCGCCGTGGGGTCCGTCTACCAAGAGACCCAGTACTTC.

This clonotype has just a few counts. V and J are TRBV5-3 and TRBJ1-2; TRBD1 matches at 7 bases. TRBV5-3 qualifies as an ORF whose function is uncertain. The CDR3 has 15 residues. V shed 4 bases, J shed 5 bases, and the junction held 11 bases outside the gene matches. The CDR3 DNA is TGTGCCAGAAGCCTGGGACAGCGAAAACATTATGGCTACACCTTC. Its translation is CARSLGQRKHYGYTF.

This clonotype was observed a handful of times. The chain joins TRBV20-1 to TRBJ1-5; 9 nucleotides line up with TRBD1. Germline V lookup: CDR1 DFQATT, CDR2 SNEGSKA (reference sequence). With V trimmed by 0 bases and J by 7 bases, 4 bases remained unmatched. CDR3 length: 14 residues. The CDR3 DNA follows: TGCAGTGCTAGAGAGCCGGGACAGGGCCAGCCCCAGCATTTT. Translation: CSAREPGQGQPQHF.

This clonotype was seen a few times. The chain links TRBV6-6 to TRBJ2-1; D is perhaps TRBD2 (5 bases). Germline CDR1 and CDR2: MNHNY and SVGAGI (reference sequence). V lost 1 base, J lost 7 bases, and 11 bases lay in between. The CDR3 sequence is 14 residues long. The CDR3, as DNA: TGTGCCAGCAGTTACTATGAAACGGGGAATGAGCAGTTCTTC. Translation: CASSYYETGNEQFF.

The chain links TRBV7-9 to TRBJ1-5; 7 bases fit TRBD1. Germline loops: CDR1 SEHNR, CDR2 FQNEAQ (reference sequence). The CDR3 consists of 18 residues. J lost 0 bases, V lost 5 bases, and 13 bases had no gene match. The CDR3 DNA follows: TGTGCCAGCAGCCCCGGTTCAGGGGGAGTTTATAGCAATCAGCCCCAGCATTTT. Encoded protein: CASSPGSGGVYSNQPQHF.

As regards this clonotype: Without the conserved terminal phenylalanine or tryptophan, this CDR3 likely stems from a read error. The chain combines TRBV28 with TRBJ2-3; 9 nucleotides match TRBD2. V trimming: 6 bases; J trimming: 3 bases; junction bases outside the gene matches: 10. The CDR3 loop spans 16 amino acids. Germline loops: CDR1 MDHEN, CDR2 SYDVKM. CDR3 DNA sequence: TGTGCCAGCAGCCAACGGGGTAGCGGGAGTACAGATACGCAGTATCTT. Protein sequence: CASSQRGSGSTDTQYL.

This clonotype was seen a few times. V gene TRBV10-3 combines with J gene TRBJ2-3; 8 bases match TRBD2. Germline CDR1 and CDR2: ENHRY and SYGVKD. V shed 0 bases and J 2 bases; nucleotides not matched to a gene: 7. The CDR3 length is 17 residues. The CDR3 region is CAISESMTSANTDTQYF. The CDR3 DNA sequence: TGTGCCATCAGTGAGTCAATGACTAGCGCGAACACAGATACGCAGTATTTT.

The rearrangement uses TRBV30 and TRBJ2-5; D gene uncertain. V was trimmed by 0 bases and J by 5 bases, leaving 7 bases between them. Germline loops: CDR1 GTSNPN, CDR2 SVGIG (reference sequence). The CDR3 contains 12 residues. The CDR3 DNA sequence: TGTGCCTGGAGTGTCTTGTCCGAGACCCAGTACTTC. This translates into CAWSVLSETQYF.

This clonotype has more than one count but fewer than ten. This chain links TRBV12-3 or TRBV12-4 with TRBJ2-3; 12 bases are shared with TRBD2. This CDR3 contains 14 residues. The V and J ends lost 6 bases and 5 bases, in that order; junction bases with no gene match: 3. The CDR3 nucleotides read TGTGCCAGCAGATGGACTAGCGGGATAGATACGCAGTATTTT. It yields the protein CASRWTSGIDTQYF.

This clonotype was observed many times. The genes are TRBV4-1 and TRBJ2-2; D ambiguous. Germline V gene lookup returns CDR1 MGHRA and CDR2 YSYEKL. V was shortened by 1 base and J by 0 bases, with 9 bases between the two germline ends. The CDR3 has 16 amino acids. The CDR3 nucleotides are TGCGCCAGCAGCCAAGTTGCATACGCGAACACCGGGGAGCTGTTTTTT. Amino acid sequence: CASSQVAYANTGELFF.

This clonotype was seen repeatedly, ten times or more. V usage is TRBV28 and J usage is TRBJ1-1; tentative D call: TRBD1 (5 bases). V lost 6 bases and J 2 bases, leaving 13 bases between the germline ends. CDR1 is MDHEN, CDR2 SYDVKM, per germline. The CDR3 has 14 residues. CDR3: CASSPPGGNTEAFF. DNA for the CDR3: TGTGCCAGCAGCCCGCCTGGGGGAAACACTGAAGCTTTCTTT.

A few counts support this clonotype. V and J are TRBV25-1 and TRBJ2-5; 9 bases map to TRBD2. V was pared by 2 bases and J by 4 bases, with 5 bases of the junction left unmatched. CDR1 and CDR2 from the germline V gene are MGHDK and SYGVNS. The CDR3 sequence is 15 residues long. Written as DNA, the CDR3 is TGTGCCAGCAGTGAAAGGGGCGGGAGGGGAGAGACCCAGTACTTC. Translation: CASSERGGRGETQYF.